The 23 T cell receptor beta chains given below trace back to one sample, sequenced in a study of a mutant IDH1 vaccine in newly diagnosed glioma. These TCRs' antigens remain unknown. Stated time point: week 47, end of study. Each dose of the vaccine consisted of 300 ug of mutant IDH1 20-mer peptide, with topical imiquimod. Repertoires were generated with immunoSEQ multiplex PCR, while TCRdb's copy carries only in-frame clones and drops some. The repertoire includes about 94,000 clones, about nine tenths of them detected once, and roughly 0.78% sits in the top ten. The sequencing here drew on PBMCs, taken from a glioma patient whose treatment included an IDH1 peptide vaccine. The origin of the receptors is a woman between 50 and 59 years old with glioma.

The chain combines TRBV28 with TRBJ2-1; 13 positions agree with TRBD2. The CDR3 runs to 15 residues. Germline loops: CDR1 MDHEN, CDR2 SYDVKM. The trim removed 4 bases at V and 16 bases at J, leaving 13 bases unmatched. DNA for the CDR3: TGTGCCAGCAGTTCCACTAGCGGGAGGGCCCGGGATAATTTCTTC. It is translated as CASSSTSGRARDNFF.

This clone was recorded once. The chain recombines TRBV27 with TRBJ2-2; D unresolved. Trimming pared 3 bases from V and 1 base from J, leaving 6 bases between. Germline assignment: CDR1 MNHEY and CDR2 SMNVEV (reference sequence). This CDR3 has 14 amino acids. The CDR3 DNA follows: TGTGCCAGCAGTTTGAGTCTGAACACCGGGGAGCTGTTTTTT. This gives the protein CASSLSLNTGELFF.

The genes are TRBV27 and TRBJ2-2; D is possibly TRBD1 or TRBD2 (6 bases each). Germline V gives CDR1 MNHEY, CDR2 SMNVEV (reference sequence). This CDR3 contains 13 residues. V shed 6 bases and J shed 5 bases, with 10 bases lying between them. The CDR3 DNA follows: TGTGCCAGCAGGGGGGGCAATACCGGGGAGCTGTTTTTT. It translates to CASRGGNTGELFF.

The chain's CDR3 is CASSLLLNTGELFF. In DNA, the CDR3 is TGTGCCAGCAGCTTGCTGCTGAACACCGGGGAGCTGTTTTTT. The V gene is TRBV7-3, the J gene TRBJ2-2; D is unresolved. The V gene lost 3 bases and the J gene lost 1 base, with 6 bases spanning the gap. Per germline, CDR1 SGHTA and CDR2 FQGTGA. The CDR3 contains 14 residues.

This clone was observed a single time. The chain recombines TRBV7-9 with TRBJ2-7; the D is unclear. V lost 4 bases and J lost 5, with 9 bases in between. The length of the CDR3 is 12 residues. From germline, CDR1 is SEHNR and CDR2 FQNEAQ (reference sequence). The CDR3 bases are TGTGCCAGCAGCTCCACCCGGGACGAGCAGTACTTC. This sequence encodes CASSSTRDEQYF.

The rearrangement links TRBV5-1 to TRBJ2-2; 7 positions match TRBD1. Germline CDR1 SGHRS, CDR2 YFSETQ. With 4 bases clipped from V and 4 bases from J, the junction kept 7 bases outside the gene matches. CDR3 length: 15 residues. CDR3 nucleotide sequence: TGCGCCAGCAGCCCGAGGACAGGAATCACCGGGGAGCTGTTTTTT. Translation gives CASSPRTGITGELFF.

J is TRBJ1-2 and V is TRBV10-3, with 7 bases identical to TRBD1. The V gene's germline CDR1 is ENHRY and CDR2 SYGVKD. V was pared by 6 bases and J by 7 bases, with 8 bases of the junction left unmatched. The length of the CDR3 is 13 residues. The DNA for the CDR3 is TGTGCCATCAGCCCCTCACAGGGGACTGGCTACACCTTC. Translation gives CAISPSQGTGYTF.

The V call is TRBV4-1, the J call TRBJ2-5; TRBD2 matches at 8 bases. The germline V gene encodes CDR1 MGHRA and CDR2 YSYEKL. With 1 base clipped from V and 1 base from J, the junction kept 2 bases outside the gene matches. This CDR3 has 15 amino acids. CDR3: CASSQGLALQETQYF. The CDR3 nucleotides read TGCGCCAGCAGCCAAGGACTAGCGCTCCAAGAGACCCAGTACTTC.

CDR3 in DNA: TGTGCCAGCAGTTACAACGGCAGGGATAACGAGCAGTACTTC. Its translation: CASSYNGRDNEQYF. The genes are TRBV6-6 and TRBJ2-7; a possible D gene is TRBD1 (5 bases). Germline CDR1 MNHNY, CDR2 SVGAGI (reference sequence). Deletions cut 2 bases from V and 5 bases from J, with 13 bases between. There are 14 residues in the CDR3.

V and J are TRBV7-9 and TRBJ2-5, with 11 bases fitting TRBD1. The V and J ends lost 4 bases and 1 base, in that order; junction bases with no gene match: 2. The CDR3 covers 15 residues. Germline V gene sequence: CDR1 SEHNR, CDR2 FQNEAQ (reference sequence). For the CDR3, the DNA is TGTGCCAGCAGCTACGGGACAGGGGGCCAAGAGACCCAGTACTTC. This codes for CASSYGTGGQETQYF.

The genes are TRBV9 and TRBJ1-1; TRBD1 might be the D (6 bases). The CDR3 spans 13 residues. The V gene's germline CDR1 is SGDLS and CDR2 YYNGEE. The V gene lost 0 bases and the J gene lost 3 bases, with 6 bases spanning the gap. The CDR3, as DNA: TGTGCCAGCAGCGTAGAGGGGGACACTGAAGCTTTCTTT. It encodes CASSVEGDTEAFF.

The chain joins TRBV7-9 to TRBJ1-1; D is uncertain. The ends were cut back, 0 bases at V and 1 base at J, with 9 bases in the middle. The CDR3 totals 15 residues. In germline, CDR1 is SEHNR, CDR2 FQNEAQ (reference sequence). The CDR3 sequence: CASSLASGPNTEAFF. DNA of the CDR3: TGTGCCAGCAGCTTAGCTTCGGGCCCGAACACTGAAGCTTTCTTT.

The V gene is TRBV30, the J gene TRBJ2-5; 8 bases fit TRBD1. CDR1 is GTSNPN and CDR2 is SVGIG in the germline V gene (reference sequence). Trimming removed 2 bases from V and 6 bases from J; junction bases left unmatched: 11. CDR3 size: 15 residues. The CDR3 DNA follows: TGTGCCTGGAGTCTCCCGGACAGGGATACGAAGACCCAGTACTTC. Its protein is CAWSLPDRDTKTQYF.

The CDR3 sequence: CASSPTGISNQPQHF. CDR3 nucleotides: TGTGCCAGCAGTCCGACAGGGATTAGCAATCAGCCCCAGCATTTT. The rearrangement joins TRBV28 to TRBJ1-5; TRBD1 agrees at 7 bases. Germline V gene sequence: CDR1 MDHEN, CDR2 SYDVKM. J lost 0 bases, V lost 5 bases, and 4 bases had no gene match. This CDR3 has 15 amino acids.

CDR3 loop: CAAGGRRWYEQYF. The CDR3 DNA is TGTGCCGCGGGGGGAAGGCGATGGTACGAGCAGTACTTC. The chain links TRBV19 to TRBJ2-7; 8 bases are shared with TRBD2. The CDR3 consists of 13 residues. V gave up 11 bases and J gave up 4 bases; unmatched junction bases: 10. Germline V lookup: CDR1 LNHDA, CDR2 SQIVND (reference sequence). The full variable domain, completed using reference TRBV19 and TRBJ2-7, is DGGITQSPKYLFRKEGQNVTLSCEQNLNHDAMYWYRQDPGQGLRLIYYSQIVNDFQKGDIAEGYSVSREKKESFPLTVTSAQKNPTAFYLCAAGGRRWYEQYFGPGTRLTVT.

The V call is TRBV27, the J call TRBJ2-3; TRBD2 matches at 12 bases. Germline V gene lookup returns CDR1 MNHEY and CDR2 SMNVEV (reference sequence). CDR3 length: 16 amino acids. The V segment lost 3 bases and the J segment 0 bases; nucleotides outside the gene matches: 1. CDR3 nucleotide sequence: TGTGCCAGCAGTTTGGGACTAGCGGGCAGCACAGATACGCAGTATTTT. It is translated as CASSLGLAGSTDTQYF.

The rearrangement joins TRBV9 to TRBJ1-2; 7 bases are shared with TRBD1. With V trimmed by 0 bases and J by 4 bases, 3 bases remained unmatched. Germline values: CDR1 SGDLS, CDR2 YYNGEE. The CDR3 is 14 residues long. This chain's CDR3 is CASSVEGQSYGYTF. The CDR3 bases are TGTGCCAGCAGCGTAGAGGGACAGAGCTATGGCTACACCTTC.

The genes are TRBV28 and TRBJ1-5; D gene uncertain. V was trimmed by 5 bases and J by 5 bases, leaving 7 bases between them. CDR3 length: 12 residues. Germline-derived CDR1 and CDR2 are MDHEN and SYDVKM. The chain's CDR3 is CASSAKYQPQHF. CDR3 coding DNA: TGTGCCAGCAGTGCCAAATATCAGCCCCAGCATTTT.

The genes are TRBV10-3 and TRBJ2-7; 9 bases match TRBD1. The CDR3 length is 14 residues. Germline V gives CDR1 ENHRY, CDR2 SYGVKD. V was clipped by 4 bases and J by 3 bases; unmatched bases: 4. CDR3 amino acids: CAISARDRDYEQYF. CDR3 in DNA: TGTGCCATCAGTGCCCGGGACAGGGACTACGAGCAGTACTTC.

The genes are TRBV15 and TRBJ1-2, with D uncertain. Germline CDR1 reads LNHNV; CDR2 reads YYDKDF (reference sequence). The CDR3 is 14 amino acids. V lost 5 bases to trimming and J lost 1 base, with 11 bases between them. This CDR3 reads CATSGRRRNYGYTF. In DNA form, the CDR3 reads TGTGCCACCAGCGGACGCCGCCGTAACTATGGCTACACCTTC.

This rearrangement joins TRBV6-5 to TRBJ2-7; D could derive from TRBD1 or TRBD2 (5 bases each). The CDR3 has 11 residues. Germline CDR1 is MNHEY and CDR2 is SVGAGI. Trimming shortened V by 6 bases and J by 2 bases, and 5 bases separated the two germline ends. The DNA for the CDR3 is TGTGCCAGCAGGGGACCCTACGAGCAGTACTTC. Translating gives CASRGPYEQYF.

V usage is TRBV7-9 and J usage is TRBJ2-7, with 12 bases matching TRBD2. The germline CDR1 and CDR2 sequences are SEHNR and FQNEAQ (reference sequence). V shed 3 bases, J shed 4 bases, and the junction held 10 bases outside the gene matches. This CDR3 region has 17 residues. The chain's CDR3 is CASSFHTPTSGSYEQYF. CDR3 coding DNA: TGTGCCAGCAGCTTCCATACGCCGACTAGCGGGAGTTACGAGCAGTACTTC.

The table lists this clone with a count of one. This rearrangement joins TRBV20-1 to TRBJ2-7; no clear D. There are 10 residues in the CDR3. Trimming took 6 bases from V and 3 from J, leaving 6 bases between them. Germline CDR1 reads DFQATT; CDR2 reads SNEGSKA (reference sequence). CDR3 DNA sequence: TGCAGTGCCGTAGACTACGAGCAGTACTTC. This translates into CSAVDYEQYF.